This is a list of T cell receptor beta chains from one sample in a study of monozygotic twins with inflammatory bowel disease. TCRdb reprocessed the 5' RACE reads and keeps a single row for each CDR3 protein, giving no DNA. The listing contains approximately 340,000 distinct CDR3 sequences. Material: blood. Source of these receptors: a human donor with ulcerative colitis or Crohn's disease, or a healthy co-twin of an affected twin (not recorded which). CDR3s include the opening cysteine and the closing phenylalanine or tryptophan.

j_call v_call cdr3_aa
TRBJ2-1 TRBV12-3/TRBV12-4 CASSSPGRRYNEQFF
TRBJ2-3 TRBV11-2 CASSPRRLAGVGTDTQYF
TRBJ1-3 TRBV20-1 CSANGGVGLPNTIYF
TRBJ2-3 TRBV12-3/TRBV12-4 CASSFLGTQYF
TRBJ1-5 TRBV10-3 CAISEYRGDNQPQHF
TRBJ2-7 TRBV2 CASSPGYTYEQYF
TRBJ2-7 TRBV4-1 CASSQEGSEQYF
TRBJ2-3 TRBV9 CASSLRSGVSTDTQYF
TRBJ2-7 TRBV5-1 CASSPAGTGFYEQYF
TRBJ1-5 TRBV11-2 CASSLDRPGDQPQHF
TRBJ2-3 TRBV5-4 CASSLDWNTQYF
TRBJ2-2 TRBV10-3 CAITVTAGTANTGELFF
TRBJ2-1 TRBV19 CASSSEWEGAEQFF
TRBJ1-2 TRBV7-2 CASSLQIIYGYTF
TRBJ2-6 TRBV5-1 CASTDSTNSGANVLTF
TRBJ2-3 TRBV7-9 CASSRDSRQADTQYF
TRBJ2-3 TRBV30 CACALASTDTQYF
TRBJ1-3 TRBV3-1 CASSHIDRVTSGNTIYF
TRBJ1-1 TRBV7-9 CASSLVDQNTEAFF
TRBJ1-5 TRBV28 CASSRDRGWNQPQHF
TRBJ2-2 TRBV20-1 CSARPPGQNTGELFF
TRBJ2-2 TRBV28 CASSFRRNREGTGELFF